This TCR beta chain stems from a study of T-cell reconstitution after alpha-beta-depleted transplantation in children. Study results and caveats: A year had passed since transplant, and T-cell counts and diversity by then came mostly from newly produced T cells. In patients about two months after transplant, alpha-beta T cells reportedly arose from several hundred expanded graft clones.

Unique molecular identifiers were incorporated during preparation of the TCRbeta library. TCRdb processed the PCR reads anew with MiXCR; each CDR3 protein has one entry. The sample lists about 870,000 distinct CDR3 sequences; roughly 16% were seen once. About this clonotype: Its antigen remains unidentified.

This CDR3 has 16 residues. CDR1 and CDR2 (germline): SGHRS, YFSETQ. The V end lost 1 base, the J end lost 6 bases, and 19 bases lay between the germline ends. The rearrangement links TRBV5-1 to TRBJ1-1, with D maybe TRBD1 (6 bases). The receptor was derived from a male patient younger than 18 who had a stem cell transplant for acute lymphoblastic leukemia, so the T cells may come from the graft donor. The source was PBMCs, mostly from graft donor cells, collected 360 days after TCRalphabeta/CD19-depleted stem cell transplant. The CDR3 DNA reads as TGCGCCAGCAGCTTGTCCCCACAGGGTCTGACCGCTGAAGCTTTCTTT. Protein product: CASSLSPQGLTAEAFF. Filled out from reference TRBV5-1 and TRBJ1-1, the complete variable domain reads KAGVTQTPRYLIKTRGQQVTLSCSPISGHRSVSWYQQTPGQGLQFLFEYFSETQRNKGNFPGRFSGRQFSNSRSEMNVSTLELGDSALYLCASSLSPQGLTAEAFFGQGTRLTVV.